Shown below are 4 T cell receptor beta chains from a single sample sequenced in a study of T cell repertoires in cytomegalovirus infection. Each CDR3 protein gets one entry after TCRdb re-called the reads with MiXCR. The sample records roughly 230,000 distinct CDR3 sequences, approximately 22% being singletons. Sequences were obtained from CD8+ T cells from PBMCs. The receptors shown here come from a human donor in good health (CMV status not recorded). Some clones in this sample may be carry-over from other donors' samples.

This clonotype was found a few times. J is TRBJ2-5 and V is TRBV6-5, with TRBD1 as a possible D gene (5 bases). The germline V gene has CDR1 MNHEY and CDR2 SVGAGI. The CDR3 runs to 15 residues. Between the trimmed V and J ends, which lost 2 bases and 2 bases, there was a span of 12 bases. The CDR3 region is CASSYGAGLQETQYF. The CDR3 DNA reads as TGTGCCAGCAGTTACGGGGCAGGTTTACAAGAGACCCAGTACTTC.

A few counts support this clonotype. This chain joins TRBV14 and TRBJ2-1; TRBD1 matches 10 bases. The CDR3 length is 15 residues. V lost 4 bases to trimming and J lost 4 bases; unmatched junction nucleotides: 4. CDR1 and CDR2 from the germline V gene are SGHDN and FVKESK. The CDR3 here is CASSRPGQGYNEQFF. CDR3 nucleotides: TGTGCCAGCAGCCGGCCGGGACAGGGGTACAATGAGCAGTTCTTC.

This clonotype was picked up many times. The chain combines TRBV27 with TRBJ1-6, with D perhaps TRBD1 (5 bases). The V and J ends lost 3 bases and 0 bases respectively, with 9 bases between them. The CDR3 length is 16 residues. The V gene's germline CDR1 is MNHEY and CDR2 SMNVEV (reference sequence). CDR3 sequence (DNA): TGTGCCAGCAGTTTGACAGAGAGCTCCTATAATTCACCCCTCCACTTT. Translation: CASSLTESSYNSPLHF.

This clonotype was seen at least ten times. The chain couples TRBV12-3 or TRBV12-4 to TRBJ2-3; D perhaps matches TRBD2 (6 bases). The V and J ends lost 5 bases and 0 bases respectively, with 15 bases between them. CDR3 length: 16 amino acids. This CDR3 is CASSLELAESTDTQYF. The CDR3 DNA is TGTGCCAGCAGTCTCGAACTAGCAGAGAGCACAGATACGCAGTATTTT.